This T cell receptor beta chain was recorded in a study of blood T cells in healthy people across ages. Study-wide context: Per two T cells, about one barcoded beta molecule was captured through template switching.

For the second PCR, which ran for 7 to 11 cycles, a sample-barcoded 5' primer and a J-beta primer mix were used. The template-switch adaptor, which had 12 random nucleotides, put a tag on each cDNA molecule. TCRdb re-derived calls from the 5' RACE reads in MiXCR, one entry per CDR3 protein. There are about 1.6 million distinct CDR3 sequences in the sample; roughly 30% occur only once, and about 11% lies in the top ten. This clonotype has a handful of counts. The junction had 22 bases not matched to a gene; V was cut back by 5 bases and J by 7 bases. Germline values: CDR1 SGHAT, CDR2 FQNNGV. CDR3 length equals 19 residues.

J is TRBJ2-1 and V is TRBV11-2; 8 nucleotides align to TRBD1. Material for sequencing was blood. The sequence came from a woman aged 25-40 years in good health. CDR3 amino acids: CASSRQWVDLQGAENEQFF. In DNA, the CDR3 is TGTGCCAGCAGCCGACAATGGGTAGATTTGCAGGGGGCAGAAAATGAGCAGTTCTTC.